This is a list of T cell receptor beta chains from one sample in a study of glioma-infiltrating T cells. TCRdb reprocessed the multiplex PCR reads via MiXCR and lists one record per CDR3 protein. The profile shows around 390,000 distinct CDR3 sequences, 35% to 45% of them singletons. The specimen sequenced was glioma tissue, nonneoplastic brain tissue, or PBMCs (not recorded which). The receptors were sampled from a human donor with low-grade glioma or glioblastoma, undergoing nonglioma brain surgery, or in good health (not recorded which). CDR3s include the opening cysteine and the closing phenylalanine or tryptophan. Each record gives: J gene, V gene, D gene, clone size, CDR3 DNA, CDR3 protein. D genes are given only for firm matches. Size values are once, few and many counts, or a class for expanded clones, and some rows have none.

TRBJ2-1 TRBV7-6 - - TGTGCCAGCAGCTTAAGTATTTTTGTGGGGGGCCCACGAAACAATGAGCAGTTCTTC CASSLSIFVGGPRNNEQFF
TRBJ2-7 TRBV20-1 TRBD2 - TGCAGTGCTCAGACTAGCGGGAGTACGGAGCAGTACTTC CSAQTSGSTEQYF
TRBJ2-5 TRBV4-1 - few TGCGCCAGCAGCCCGTATCCGGGAGCGACGTACCAAGAGACCCAGTACTTC CASSPYPGATYQETQYF
TRBJ2-6 TRBV10-3 - - TGTGCCATCAGTGAGAGGAAAGAGACAGGGAGGTTTGGGGCCAACGTCCTGACTTTC CAISERKETGRFGANVLTF
TRBJ1-1 TRBV12-3/TRBV12-4 - few TGTGCCAGCAGTTTAAAGAGGAACACTGAAGCTTTCTTT CASSLKRNTEAFF
TRBJ2-7 TRBV20-1 - few TGCAGTGCTCACCGGGACCCCCAAGGGGCCTACGAGCAGTACTTC CSAHRDPQGAYEQYF
TRBJ1-3 TRBV4-3 - few TGCGCCAGCAGCCTTCAAGAGGGTACTGGAAACACCATATATTTT CASSLQEGTGNTIYF
TRBJ2-7 TRBV6-1 TRBD2 many TGTGCCAGCAGATGGACTAGCGGACTTTCCTACGAGCAGTACTTC CASRWTSGLSYEQYF
TRBJ2-2 TRBV5-6 - - TGTGCCAGCACTTATCGACCACCAGACACCGGGGAGCTGTTTTTT CASTYRPPDTGELFF
TRBJ2-2 TRBV7-9 - - - CASSFLWTGSTGELFF
TRBJ2-1 TRBV7-2 - - TGTGCCAGCAGCTTAGGACTTATAAGCTCCTACGATGAGCAGTTCTTC CASSLGLISSYDEQFF
TRBJ2-1 TRBV6-1 - - TGTGCCAGCAGTCCCTTTACGACGGCCCTCAATGAGCAGTTCTTC CASSPFTTALNEQFF
TRBJ2-1 TRBV7-9 TRBD2 - TGTGCCAGCAGTACTAGCGCCGACAATGAGCAGTTCTTC CASSTSADNEQFF
TRBJ2-1 TRBV6-5 TRBD2 - TGTGCCAGCGGACTTAGCGGGAGTTCCTATGAGCAGTTCTTC CASGLSGSSYEQFF
TRBJ2-2 TRBV20-1 - - TGCAGCGTTGACGGGGTGAACACCGGGGAGCTGTTTTTT CSVDGVNTGELFF